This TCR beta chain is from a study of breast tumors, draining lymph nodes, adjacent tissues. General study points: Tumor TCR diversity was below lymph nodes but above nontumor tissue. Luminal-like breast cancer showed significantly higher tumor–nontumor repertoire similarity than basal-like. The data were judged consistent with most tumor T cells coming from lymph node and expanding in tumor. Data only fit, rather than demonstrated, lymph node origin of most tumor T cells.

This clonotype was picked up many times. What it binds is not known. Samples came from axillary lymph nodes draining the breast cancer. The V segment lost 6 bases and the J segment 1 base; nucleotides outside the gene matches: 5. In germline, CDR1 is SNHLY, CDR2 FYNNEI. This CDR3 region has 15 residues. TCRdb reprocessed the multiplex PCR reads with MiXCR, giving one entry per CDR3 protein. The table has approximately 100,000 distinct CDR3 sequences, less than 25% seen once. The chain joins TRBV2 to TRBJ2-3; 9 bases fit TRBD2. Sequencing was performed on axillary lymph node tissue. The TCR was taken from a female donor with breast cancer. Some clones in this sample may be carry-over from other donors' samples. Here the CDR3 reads CASRSRTSGTDTQYF. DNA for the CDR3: TGTGCCAGCAGAAGTAGGACTAGCGGCACAGATACGCAGTATTTT.